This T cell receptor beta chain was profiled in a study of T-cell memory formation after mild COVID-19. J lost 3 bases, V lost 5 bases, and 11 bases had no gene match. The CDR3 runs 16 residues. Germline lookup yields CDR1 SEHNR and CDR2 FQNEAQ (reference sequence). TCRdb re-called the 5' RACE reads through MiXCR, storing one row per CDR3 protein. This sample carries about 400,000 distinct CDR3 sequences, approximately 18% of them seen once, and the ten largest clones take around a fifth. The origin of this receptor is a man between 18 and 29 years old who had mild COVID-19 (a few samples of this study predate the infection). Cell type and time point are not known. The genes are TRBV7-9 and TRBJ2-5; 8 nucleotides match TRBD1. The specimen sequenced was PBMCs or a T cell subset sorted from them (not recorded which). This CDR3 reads CASSMWTGSNKETQYF. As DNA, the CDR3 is TGTGCCAGCAGCATGTGGACAGGGAGCAATAAAGAGACCCAGTACTTC.